These 14 T cell receptor beta chains came from one sample sequenced in a study of blood T cell repertoires in COVID-19. Using immunoSEQ multiplex PCR, the repertoire was profiled, and TCRdb retains in-frame clones only, with some absent. Of under 200,000 clones in the sample, under 85% are singletons; the top ten hold around 3.4%. The sequencing sample was made of peripheral blood. The receptor set was obtained from a woman aged 80 or over with acute or convalescent COVID-19.

This clone was recorded a few times. J is TRBJ1-6 and V is TRBV18; 8 nucleotides agree with TRBD1. The V and J ends lost 6 bases and 6 bases, in that order; junction bases with no gene match: 10. CDR1 is KGHSH, CDR2 LQKENI, per germline. The CDR3 spans 16 residues. The CDR3 DNA follows: TGTGCCAGCTCTCTCCAGCGGACAGGGCCTAATTCACCCCTCCACTTT. Encoded protein: CASSLQRTGPNSPLHF.

The J gene is TRBJ2-7, the V gene TRBV19, with 10 positions matching TRBD2. V lost 6 bases and J lost 6; bases outside the gene matches: 8. Germline V CDR1 and CDR2: LNHDA, SQIVND (reference sequence). The CDR3 covers 14 residues. CDR3: CASSYSGRRSEQYF. CDR3 DNA: TGTGCCAGTAGCTATAGCGGGAGGCGTTCCGAGCAGTACTTC. Variable domain in full (rest from reference TRBV19 and TRBJ2-7): DGGITQSPKYLFRKEGQNVTLSCEQNLNHDAMYWYRQDPGQGLRLIYYSQIVNDFQKGDIAEGYSVSREKKESFPLTVTSAQKNPTAFYLCASSYSGRRSEQYFGPGTRLTVT.

The V call is TRBV9, the J call TRBJ1-1; D possibly corresponds to TRBD1 (5 bases). The CDR3 consists of 17 residues. CDR1 and CDR2 from the germline V gene are SGDLS and YYNGEE. The V and J ends lost 4 bases and 3 bases respectively, with 22 bases between them. The CDR3 nucleotides are TGTGCCAGCAGCCCCCGAGGAGCCGACAGTTCGGACACTGAAGCTTTCTTT. Its translation is CASSPRGADSSDTEAFF. Supplemented by reference TRBV9 and TRBJ1-1, the full variable domain reads DSGVTQTPKHLITATGQRVTLRCSPRSGDLSVYWYQQSLDQGLQFLIQYYNGEERAKGNILERFSAQQFPDLHSELNLSSLELGDSALYFCASSPRGADSSDTEAFFGQGTRLTVV.

V usage is TRBV7-2 and J usage is TRBJ1-5; TRBD1 is a possible D gene (5 bases). The CDR3 runs to 14 residues. V lost 5 bases, J lost 6 bases, and 14 bases lay in between. Germline V gene data show CDR1 as SGHTA and CDR2 as FQGNSA. CDR3 in amino acids: CASSPGLGGQPQHF. The CDR3 nucleotides read TGTGCCAGCAGCCCCGGCCTGGGGGGTCAGCCCCAGCATTTT.

V is TRBV6-6 and J is TRBJ2-5; TRBD2 aligns across 13 bases. CDR3 length: 14 amino acids. Germline CDR1 reads MNHNY; CDR2 reads SVGAGI (reference sequence). The ends lost 10 bases at V and 3 bases at J; junction bases unmatched: 5. The CDR3 sequence is CATRTSGGKETQYF. The DNA of the CDR3 is TGTGCCACGCGGACTAGCGGGGGTAAAGAGACCCAGTACTTC.

In this sample, this clone turned up many times. This rearrangement joins TRBV13 to TRBJ2-2; tentatively, D is TRBD2 (5 bases). Trimming left V 2 bases short and J 7 bases short, with 11 bases between. Looked up from germline, CDR1 is PRHDT and CDR2 is FYEKMQ (reference sequence). The CDR3 length is 14 residues. The CDR3, as DNA: TGTGCCAGCAGCTTAACACTAGTGGACGGGGAGCTGTTTTTT. Translated, it gives CASSLTLVDGELFF.

The rearrangement joins TRBV19 to TRBJ1-2, with 7 nucleotides matching TRBD1. V lost 5 bases and J lost 4; bases outside the gene matches: 4. Germline CDR1 reads LNHDA; CDR2 reads SQIVND (reference sequence). This CDR3 spans 13 amino acids. CDR3 sequence (DNA): TGTGCCAGTAGTGTCGGGACAGCCTATGGCTACACCTTC. The encoded protein is CASSVGTAYGYTF.

The V gene is TRBV11-2, the J gene TRBJ1-2, with 9 bases fitting TRBD1. CDR3 length: 14 residues. The ends lost 3 bases at V and 7 bases at J; junction bases unmatched: 6. CDR1 and CDR2 from the germline V gene are SGHAT and FQNNGV. CDR3 amino acids: CASSFPKGQGGYTF. The CDR3 region has the DNA TGTGCCAGCAGCTTTCCCAAGGGACAGGGTGGCTACACCTTC. Supplemented by reference TRBV11-2 and TRBJ1-2, the full variable domain reads EAGVAQSPRYKIIEKRQSVAFWCNPISGHATLYWYQQILGQGPKLLIQFQNNGVVDDSQLPKDRFSAERLKGVDSTLKIQPAKLEDSAVYLCASSFPKGQGGYTFGSGTRLTVV.

The chain recombines TRBV27 with TRBJ2-6; weak D call: TRBD1 (6 bases). Germline lookup yields CDR1 MNHEY and CDR2 SMNVEV (reference sequence). The CDR3 is 16 amino acids. The V end lost 2 bases, the J end lost 1 base, and 9 bases lay between the germline ends. The CDR3, as DNA: TGTGCCAGCAGTTTAAACAGGGCGTCTGGGGCCAACGTCCTGACTTTC. Its translation: CASSLNRASGANVLTF.

The rearrangement uses TRBV11-2 and TRBJ2-3, with a weak D call TRBD2 (5 bases). Germline loops: CDR1 SGHAT, CDR2 FQNNGV. V lost 8 bases and J 6 bases, leaving 12 bases between the germline ends. This CDR3 is built from 12 residues. CDR3 in DNA: TGTGCCAGCGAGGGAGTGGAGGATACGCAGTATTTT. This gives the protein CASEGVEDTQYF.

The gene calls are TRBV7-2 and TRBJ2-3, with no clear D. Looked up from germline, CDR1 is SGHTA and CDR2 is FQGNSA. V was trimmed by 5 bases and J by 1 base, leaving 13 bases between them. The CDR3 loop spans 15 amino acids. CDR3 DNA: TGTGCCAGCAGCCCCCCGCATCAGGGCACAGATACGCAGTATTTT. It is translated as CASSPPHQGTDTQYF.

The V and J genes are TRBV7-6 and TRBJ1-6, with 8 bases matching TRBD1. The V gene end was trimmed by 5 bases and the J gene end by 9 bases; junction bases not matched to a gene: 9. Germline V lookup: CDR1 SGHVS, CDR2 FNYEAQ. The CDR3 loop spans 15 amino acids. CDR3 loop: CASSARQGKSSPLHF. Written as DNA, the CDR3 is TGTGCCAGCAGCGCCCGACAGGGGAAGTCTTCACCCCTCCACTTT.

Worth noting for this clone: At one end the junction does not follow the germline gene, possibly because of a read error. The same CDR3 is also encoded by other DNA sequences in this sample. The CDR3 protein is CASSQEVVLSGYGYTF. The CDR3 DNA follows: TGTGCCAGCAGTCAAGAAGTCGTGTTGAGCGGCTATGGCTACACCTTC. The gene calls are TRBV4-2 and TRBJ1-2; D ambiguous. Germline V gives CDR1 LGHNA, CDR2 YNFKEQ. CDR3 length: 16 residues.

The chain is built from TRBV5-1 and TRBJ2-7; D gene uncertain. The germline V gene has CDR1 SGHRS and CDR2 YFSETQ. The CDR3 sequence is 12 residues long. Trimming removed 5 bases from V and 0 bases from J, with 6 bases in between. In nucleotides, the CDR3 is TGCGCCAGCAGGTCTAGCTCCTACGAGCAGTACTTC. This gives the protein CASRSSSYEQYF.